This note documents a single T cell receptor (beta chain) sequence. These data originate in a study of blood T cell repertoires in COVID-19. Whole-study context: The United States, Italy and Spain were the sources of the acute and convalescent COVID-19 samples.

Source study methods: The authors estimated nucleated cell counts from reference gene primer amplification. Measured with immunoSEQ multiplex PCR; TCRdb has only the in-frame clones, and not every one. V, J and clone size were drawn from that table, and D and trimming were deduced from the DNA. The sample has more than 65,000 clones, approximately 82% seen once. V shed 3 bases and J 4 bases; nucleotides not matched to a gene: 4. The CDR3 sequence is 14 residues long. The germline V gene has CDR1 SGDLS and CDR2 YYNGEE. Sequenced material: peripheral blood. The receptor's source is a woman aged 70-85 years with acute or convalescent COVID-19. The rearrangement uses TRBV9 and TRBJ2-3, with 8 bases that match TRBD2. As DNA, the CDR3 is TGTGCCAGCAGCGAAGCGACTAGCGCAGATACGCAGTATTTT. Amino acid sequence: CASSEATSADTQYF.